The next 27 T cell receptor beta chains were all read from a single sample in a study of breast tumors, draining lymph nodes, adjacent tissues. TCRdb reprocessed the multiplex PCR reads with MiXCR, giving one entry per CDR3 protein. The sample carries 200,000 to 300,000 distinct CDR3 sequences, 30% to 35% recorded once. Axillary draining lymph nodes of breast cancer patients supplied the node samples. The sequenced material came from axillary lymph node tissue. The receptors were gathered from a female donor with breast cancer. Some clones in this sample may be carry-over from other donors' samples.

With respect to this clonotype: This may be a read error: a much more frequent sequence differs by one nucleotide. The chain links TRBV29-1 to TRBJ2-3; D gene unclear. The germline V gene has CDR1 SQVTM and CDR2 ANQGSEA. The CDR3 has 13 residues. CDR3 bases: TGCGGCGTTGAAGAACTTCCCACAGATACGCAGTATTTT. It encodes CGVEELPTDTQYF.

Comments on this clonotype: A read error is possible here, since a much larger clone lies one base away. This chain's CDR3 is CASSWGAPGGHNEQFF. The CDR3, as DNA: TGTGCCAGCAGCTGGGGGGCACCCGGGGGTCACAATGAGCAGTTCTTC. The gene calls are TRBV5-6 and TRBJ2-1; D tentatively fits TRBD1 or TRBD2 (6 bases each). Between the trimmed V and J ends, which lost 3 bases and 5 bases, there was a span of 18 bases. Germline-derived CDR1 and CDR2 are SGHDT and YYEEEE. There are 16 residues in the CDR3.

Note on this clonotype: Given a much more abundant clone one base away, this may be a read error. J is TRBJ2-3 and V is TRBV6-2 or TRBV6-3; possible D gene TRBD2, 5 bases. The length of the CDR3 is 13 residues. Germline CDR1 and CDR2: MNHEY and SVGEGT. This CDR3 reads CASSYSRADTQCF. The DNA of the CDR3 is TGTGCCAGCAGTTACTCGAGGGCAGATACGCAGTGTTTT.

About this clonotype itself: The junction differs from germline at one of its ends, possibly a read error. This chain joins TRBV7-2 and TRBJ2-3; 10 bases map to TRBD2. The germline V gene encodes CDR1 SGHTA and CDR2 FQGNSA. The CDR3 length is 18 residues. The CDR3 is CASSLGLAGGDRTDTQHF. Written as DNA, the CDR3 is TGTGCCAGCAGCTTAGGATTAGCGGGAGGAGACCGCACAGATACGCAGCATTTC. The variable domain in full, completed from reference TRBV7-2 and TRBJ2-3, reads GAGVSQSPSNKVTEKGKDVELRCDPISGHTALYWYRQSLGQGLEFLIYFQGNSAPDKSGLPSDRFSAERTGGSVSTLTIQRTQQEDSAVYLCASSLGLAGGDRTDTQHFGPGTRLTVL.

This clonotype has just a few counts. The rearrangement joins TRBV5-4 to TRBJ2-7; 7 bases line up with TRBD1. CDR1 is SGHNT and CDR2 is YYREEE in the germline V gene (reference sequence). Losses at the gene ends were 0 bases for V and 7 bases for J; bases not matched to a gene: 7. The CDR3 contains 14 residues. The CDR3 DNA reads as TGTGCCAGCAGCTTGGAGCCCGACAGGGATGAGCAGTACTTC. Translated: CASSLEPDRDEQYF.

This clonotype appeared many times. CDR3 loop: CASSLGAGGGKTQYF. The CDR3 coding sequence is TGTGCCAGCAGTTTAGGAGCGGGAGGAGGAAAGACCCAGTACTTC. The rearrangement links TRBV12-3 or TRBV12-4 to TRBJ2-5, with 9 nucleotides matching TRBD2. CDR3 length: 15 amino acids. Trimming took 1 base from V and 6 from J; bases not matched to a gene: 6.

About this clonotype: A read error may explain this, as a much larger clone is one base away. The CDR3 bases are TGTGCCAGCAGCTCGGGCAGGGCCTCAGCAAACACCATATATTTT. Its protein is CASSSGRASANTIYF. The chain carries TRBV11-2 and TRBJ1-3; TRBD1 might be the D (5 bases). Germline V gene lookup returns CDR1 SGHAT and CDR2 FQNNGV. V gave up 4 bases and J gave up 6 bases, with 16 bases separating them. This CDR3 contains 15 residues. Complete variable domain (other parts from reference TRBV11-2 and TRBJ1-3): EAGVAQSPRYKIIEKRQSVAFWCNPISGHATLYWYQQILGQGPKLLIQFQNNGVVDDSQLPKDRFSAERLKGVDSTLKIQPAKLEDSAVYLCASSSGRASANTIYFGEGSWLTVV.

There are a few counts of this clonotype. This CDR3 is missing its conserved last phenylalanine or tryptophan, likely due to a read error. The CDR3 region has the DNA TGTGCCTGGAGTGTACTCGTCTCAGAGACCCAGTACCTC. As protein: CAWSVLVSETQYL. The chain is built from TRBV30 and TRBJ2-5; D uncertain. V was shortened by 0 bases and J by 4 bases, with 9 bases between the two germline ends. Germline values: CDR1 GTSNPN, CDR2 SVGIG (reference sequence). The length of the CDR3 is 13 residues.

CDR3 nucleotide sequence: TGCAGTGCTCGTCTGAGGGGAAACACTGAAGCTTTCTTT. Its protein product is CSARLRGNTEAFF. The V gene is TRBV20-1, the J gene TRBJ1-1, with TRBD1 as a possible D gene (5 bases). The CDR3 has 13 amino acids. V lost 5 bases, J lost 2 bases, and 12 bases lay in between. CDR1 DFQATT and CDR2 SNEGSKA come from the germline V gene (reference sequence).

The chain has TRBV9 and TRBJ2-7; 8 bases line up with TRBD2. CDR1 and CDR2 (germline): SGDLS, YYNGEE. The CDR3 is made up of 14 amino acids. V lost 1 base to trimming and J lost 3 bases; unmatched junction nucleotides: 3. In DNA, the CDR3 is TGTGCCAGCAGCGTAAGCGGGAGAGTCTACGAGCAGTACTTC. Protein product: CASSVSGRVYEQYF.

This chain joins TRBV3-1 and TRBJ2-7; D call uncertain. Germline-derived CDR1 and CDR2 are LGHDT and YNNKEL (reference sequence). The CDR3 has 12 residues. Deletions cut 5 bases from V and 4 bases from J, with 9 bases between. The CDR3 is CASSRARYEQYF. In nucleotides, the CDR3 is TGTGCCAGCAGCAGAGCTAGGTACGAGCAGTACTTC.

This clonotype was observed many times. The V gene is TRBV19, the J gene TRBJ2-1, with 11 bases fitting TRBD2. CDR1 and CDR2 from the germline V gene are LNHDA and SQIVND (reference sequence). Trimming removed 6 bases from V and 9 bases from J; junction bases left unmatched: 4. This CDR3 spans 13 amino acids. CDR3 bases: TGTGCCAGTAGGACTAGCGGGATACCTGAGCAGTTCTTC. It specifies CASRTSGIPEQFF.

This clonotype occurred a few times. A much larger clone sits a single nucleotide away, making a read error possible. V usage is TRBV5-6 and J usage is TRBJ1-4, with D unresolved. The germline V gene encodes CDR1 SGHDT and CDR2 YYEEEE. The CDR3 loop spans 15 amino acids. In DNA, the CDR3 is TGTGCCGGCAGCTTGAGACGGATGACTAATGAAAAACTGTTTTTT. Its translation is CAGSLRRMTNEKLFF.

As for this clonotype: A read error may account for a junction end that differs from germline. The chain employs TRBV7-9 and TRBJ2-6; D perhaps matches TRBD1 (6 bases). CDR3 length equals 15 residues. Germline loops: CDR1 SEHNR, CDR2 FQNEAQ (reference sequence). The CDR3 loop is CASSHTTGGANALTF. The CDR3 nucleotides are TGTGCCAGCAGCCACACGACAGGTGGGGCCAACGCCCTGACTTTC.

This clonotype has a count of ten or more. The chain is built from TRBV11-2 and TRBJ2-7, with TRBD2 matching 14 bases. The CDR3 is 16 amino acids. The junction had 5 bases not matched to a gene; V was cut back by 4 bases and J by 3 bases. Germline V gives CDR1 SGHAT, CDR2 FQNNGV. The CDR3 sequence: CASSSPGTSGGYEQYF. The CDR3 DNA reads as TGTGCCAGCAGCTCCCCAGGGACTAGCGGGGGCTACGAGCAGTACTTC.

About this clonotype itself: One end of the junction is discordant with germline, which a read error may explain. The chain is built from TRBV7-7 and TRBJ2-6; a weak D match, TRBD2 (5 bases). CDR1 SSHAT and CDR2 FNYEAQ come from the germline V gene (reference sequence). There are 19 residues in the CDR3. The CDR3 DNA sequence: TGTGCTAGCAGCTTAGATCAGCGGTTGGGAACCTCTGGGGCCAACGTCCTGACTTTC. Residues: CASSLDQRLGTSGANVLTF.

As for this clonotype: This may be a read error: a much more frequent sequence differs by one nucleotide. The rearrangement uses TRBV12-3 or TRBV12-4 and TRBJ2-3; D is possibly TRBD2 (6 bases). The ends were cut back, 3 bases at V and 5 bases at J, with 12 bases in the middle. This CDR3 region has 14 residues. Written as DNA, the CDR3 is TGTGCCAGCAGTTTCGGGCGGGGTGGAGATACGCAGTATTTT. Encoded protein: CASSFGRGGDTQYF.

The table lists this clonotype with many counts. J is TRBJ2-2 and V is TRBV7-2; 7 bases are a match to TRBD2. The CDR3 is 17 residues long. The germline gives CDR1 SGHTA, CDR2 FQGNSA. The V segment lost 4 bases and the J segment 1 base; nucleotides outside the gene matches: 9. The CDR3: CASSSRISGGNTGELFF. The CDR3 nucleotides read TGTGCCAGCAGCTCCAGGATTTCGGGAGGGAACACCGGGGAGCTGTTTTTT.

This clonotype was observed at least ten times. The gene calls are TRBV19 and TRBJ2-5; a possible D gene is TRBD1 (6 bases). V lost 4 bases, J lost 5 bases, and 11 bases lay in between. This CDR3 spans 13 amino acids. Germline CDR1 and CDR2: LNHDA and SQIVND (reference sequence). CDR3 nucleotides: TGTGCCAGTAGTACCACAGGGTTCGAGACCCAGTACTTC. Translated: CASSTTGFETQYF.

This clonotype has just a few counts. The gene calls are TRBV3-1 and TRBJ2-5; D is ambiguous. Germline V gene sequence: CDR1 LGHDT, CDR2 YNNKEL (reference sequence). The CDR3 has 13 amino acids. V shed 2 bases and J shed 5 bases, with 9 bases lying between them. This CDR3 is CASSQLSAETQYF. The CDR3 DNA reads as TGTGCCAGCAGCCAACTCTCAGCGGAGACCCAGTACTTC.

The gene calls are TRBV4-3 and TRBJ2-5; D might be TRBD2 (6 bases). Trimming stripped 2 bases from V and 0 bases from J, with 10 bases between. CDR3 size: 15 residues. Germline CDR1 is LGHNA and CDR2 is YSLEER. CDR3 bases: TGCGCCAGCAGCCAAACCCTAGCGTACCAAGAGACCCAGTACTTC. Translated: CASSQTLAYQETQYF.

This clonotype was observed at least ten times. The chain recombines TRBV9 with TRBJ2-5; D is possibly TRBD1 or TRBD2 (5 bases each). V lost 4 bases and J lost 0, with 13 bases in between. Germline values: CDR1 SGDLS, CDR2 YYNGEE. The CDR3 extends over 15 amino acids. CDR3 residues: CASSLRGAYQETQYF. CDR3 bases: TGTGCCAGCAGCTTGAGGGGAGCGTACCAAGAGACCCAGTACTTC. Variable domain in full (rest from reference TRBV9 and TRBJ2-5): DSGVTQTPKHLITATGQRVTLRCSPRSGDLSVYWYQQSLDQGLQFLIQYYNGEERAKGNILERFSAQQFPDLHSELNLSSLELGDSALYFCASSLRGAYQETQYFGPGTRLLVL.

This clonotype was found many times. The CDR3 bases are TGTGCCTGGAGTGTAGGATCTGGGGCCAACGTCCTGACTTTC. Translation: CAWSVGSGANVLTF. V and J are TRBV30 and TRBJ2-6; D gene unclear. Trimming took 0 bases from V and 1 from J, leaving 4 bases between them. Germline CDR1 reads GTSNPN; CDR2 reads SVGIG (reference sequence). This CDR3 has 14 residues.

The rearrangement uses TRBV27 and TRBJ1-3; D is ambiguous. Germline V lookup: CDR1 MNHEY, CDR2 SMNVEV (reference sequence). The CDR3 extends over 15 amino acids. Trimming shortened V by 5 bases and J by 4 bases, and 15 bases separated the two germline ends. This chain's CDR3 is CASSPNPTPGNTIYF. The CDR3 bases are TGTGCCAGCAGTCCCAACCCCACACCGGGAAACACCATATATTTT.

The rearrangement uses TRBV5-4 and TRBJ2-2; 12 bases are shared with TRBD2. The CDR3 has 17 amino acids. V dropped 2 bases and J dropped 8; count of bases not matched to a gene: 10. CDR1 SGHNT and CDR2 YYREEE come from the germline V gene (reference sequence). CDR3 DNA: TGTGCCAGCAGCTTTGCGCTAGCGGGAGGGCGAGAGGGGGAGCTGTTTTTT. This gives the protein CASSFALAGGREGELFF.

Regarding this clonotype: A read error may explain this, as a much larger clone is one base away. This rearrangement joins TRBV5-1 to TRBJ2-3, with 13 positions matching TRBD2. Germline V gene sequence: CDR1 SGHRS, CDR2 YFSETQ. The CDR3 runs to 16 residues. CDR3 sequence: CASSPGLAGDTDTRYF. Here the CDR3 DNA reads TGCGCCAGCAGCCCCGGACTAGCGGGGGACACAGATACGCGGTATTTT.

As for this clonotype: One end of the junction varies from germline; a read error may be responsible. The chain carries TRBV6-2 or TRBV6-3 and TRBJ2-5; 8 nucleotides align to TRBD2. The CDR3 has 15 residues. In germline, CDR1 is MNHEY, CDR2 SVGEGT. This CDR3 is CASSYRLAGGEAQYF. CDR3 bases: TGTGCCAGCAGTTACAGGCTAGCGGGTGGAGAGGCCCAGTACTTC.